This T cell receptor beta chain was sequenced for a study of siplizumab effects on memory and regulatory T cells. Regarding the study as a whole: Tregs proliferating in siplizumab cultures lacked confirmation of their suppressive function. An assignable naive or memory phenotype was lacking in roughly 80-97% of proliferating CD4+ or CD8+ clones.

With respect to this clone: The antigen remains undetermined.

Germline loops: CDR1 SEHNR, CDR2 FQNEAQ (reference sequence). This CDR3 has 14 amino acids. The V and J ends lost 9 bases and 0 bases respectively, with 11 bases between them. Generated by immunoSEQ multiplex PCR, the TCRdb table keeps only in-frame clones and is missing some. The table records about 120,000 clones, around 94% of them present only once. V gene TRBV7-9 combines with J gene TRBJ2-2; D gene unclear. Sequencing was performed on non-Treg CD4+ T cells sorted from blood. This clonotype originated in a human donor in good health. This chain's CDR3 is CASLGQTNTGELFF. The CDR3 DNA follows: TGTGCCAGTTTGGGCCAAACGAACACCGGGGAGCTGTTTTTT.